This T cell receptor beta chain was captured by sequencing in a study of T cells after yellow fever vaccination. Study results and caveats: Most clones from primary vaccination resurfaced after the booster (around 95% CD4, around 91% CD8).

TCRdb independently ran MiXCR on the 5' RACE reads; one entry per CDR3 protein. The sample consists of hundreds of thousands of distinct CDR3 sequences, roughly 20% of them appearing once. The CDR3 is 13 amino acids. The germline CDR1 and CDR2 sequences are SGHNT and YENEEA. V lost 0 bases to trimming and J lost 6 bases, with 8 bases between them. Concerning this clonotype itself: Its antigen is still unknown.

The receptor was isolated from a man younger than 35 who received the YFV17D yellow fever vaccine. V usage is TRBV11-3 and J usage is TRBJ1-1; D gene ambiguous. The input for sequencing was PBMCs, taken before the yellow fever booster vaccination. The CDR3 nucleotides read TGTGCCAGCAGCTTAGAGTCCGGGTCTGAAGCTTTCTTT. Protein sequence: CASSLESGSEAFF.